These 5 T cell receptor beta chains originate from one sample sequenced in a study of blood T cells in healthy people across ages. Through a sample-barcoded 5' primer and a J-beta primer mix, a second PCR was run for about 6 to 11 cycles. TCRdb redid the calling of the 5' RACE reads with MiXCR, one entry per CDR3 protein. The table includes some 1.7 million distinct CDR3 sequences, 28% detected once. Sequencing was done on a sample of blood. The receptors were gathered from a woman between 25 and 40 years old in good health.

This clonotype was recorded a few times. V is TRBV29-1 and J is TRBJ1-1; a possible D gene is TRBD1 (6 bases). Germline V gene sequence: CDR1 SQVTM, CDR2 ANQGSEA. The V gene lost 6 bases and the J gene lost 1 base, with 12 bases spanning the gap. The CDR3 runs to 13 residues. CDR3 protein: CSVSDRSNTEAFF. For the CDR3, the DNA is TGCAGCGTATCGGACAGATCGAACACTGAAGCTTTCTTT.

This sequence joins TRBV28 and TRBJ2-2; D is uncertain. CDR1 is MDHEN and CDR2 is SYDVKM in the germline V gene. V gave up 6 bases and J gave up 2 bases, with 7 bases separating them. CDR3 length equals 13 residues. The CDR3 reads CASRAYNTGELFF. In DNA form, the CDR3 reads TGTGCCAGCAGGGCGTACAACACCGGGGAGCTGTTTTTT.

The chain recombines TRBV7-8 with TRBJ2-7, with D possibly being TRBD1 (6 bases). The V gene's germline CDR1 is SGHVS and CDR2 FQNEAQ. Trimming stripped 6 bases from V and 2 bases from J, with 20 bases between. The CDR3 is 16 amino acids. CDR3: CASSSGVSASPYEQYF. CDR3 DNA sequence: TGTGCCAGCAGTTCAGGGGTATCAGCATCCCCCTACGAGCAGTACTTC.

V usage is TRBV28 and J usage is TRBJ1-5; 7 positions match TRBD1. CDR1 and CDR2 (germline): MDHEN, SYDVKM. Losses at the gene ends were 2 bases for V and 6 bases for J; bases not matched to a gene: 7. This CDR3 has 15 amino acids. The CDR3 DNA follows: TGTGCCAGCAGTTTACCAGGGGGTTCTTCTCAGCCCCAGCATTTT. It is translated as CASSLPGGSSQPQHF.

The genes are TRBV5-6 and TRBJ1-3; D unclear. V gave up 1 base and J gave up 2 bases, with 7 bases separating them. Germline V CDR1 and CDR2: SGHDT, YYEEEE. The CDR3 contains 14 residues. The CDR3 loop is CASSLRGTGNTIYF. The CDR3 DNA follows: TGTGCCAGCAGCTTGAGAGGGACTGGAAACACCATATATTTT.